Reported below is one T cell receptor beta chain. Its antigen has not been determined. The germline V gene specifies SGHTA as CDR1 and FQGNSA as CDR2. From the cysteine up to the phenylalanine, the CDR3 has a length of 12 residues. This entry has no DNA. HCMV serostatus was determined by detecting HCMV-specific IgG in serum with a commercial ELISA kit. Ficoll density gradient centrifugation was used to isolate peripheral blood mononuclear cells from blood. This record belongs to a study of T cells expressing NK-cell markers (dated by TCRdb to about 2020). Regarding the complete study: Seven or eight donors provided sorted CD3+CD56+NKG2C+, CD3+CD56+NKG2C- and CD3+CD56-NKG2C+ T-cell subsets, whose TCR beta-chain repertoires were profiled. The study sequenced eight donors, all healthy volunteers chosen at random: three men and five women. The libraries were sequenced on Illumina HiSeq 2000/2500, MiSeq or NextSeq, producing 2 x 150 bp reads. Among the eight sequenced donors, only one was HCMV-seronegative, while the other seven were HCMV-seropositive.

Sequencing took place on an Illumina HiSeq 2000. 5'RACE template switching, by which a universal primer site and unique molecular identifiers were added, was used to make TCR beta cDNA libraries. Priming for cDNA synthesis came from the TCR beta constant segment, and two successive PCR amplification steps followed. As for the authors' bioinformatics: MIGEC handled demultiplexing of the reads and grouping by UMI, while MiTCR was used to assemble and quantify clonotypes. To remove erroneous sequences, TCR cDNA sequences were retained only when supported by two or more reads. Downstream repertoire analysis used the tcR package, and clonotypes were matched across fractions by CDR3 nucleotide sequence plus V segment. VDJmatch was used to annotate antigen specificity against VDJdb, with one amino acid substitution in CDR3 allowed. Based on TCRdb reprocessing of the reads, there is one entry per CDR3 protein sequence, and DNA is missing. TCRdb, rather than the study authors, made the V and J calls. This sample's records show about 260,000 distinct CDR3 sequences. Clones ranked in the top ten supply around 4% of the sample.

Paper-wide results and their limitations: Those dominant clonotypes were again the most abundant among CD3+CD56-NKG2C+ cells in a few donors, at about 25-60.1%. In 5 to 7 donors, the dominant CD3+CD56+NKG2C+ clonotypes were found to rank among the top 10 CD8+ clonotypes and to make up roughly 1.0-7.5% of CD8+ T cells. It remained unclear whether the expanded NKG2C-expressing T cell clones were specific for HCMV antigens.

Input material: blood T cells: a sorted CD56 or NKG2C T cell subset, CD4+ or CD8+ T cells, or bulk PBMC T cells (not recorded which). The sequence was obtained from a woman aged 18-70 years in good health. The chain couples TRBV7-2 to TRBJ2-1. The CDR3 protein: CASSPNVGEQFF.